The entry below gives a single T cell receptor beta chain sequence along with its context. Its antigen remains unidentified. One base away there is no much larger clone; base qualities are not given. Based on the germline V gene, the CDR1 and CDR2 sequences are MNHEY and SVGEGT. From cysteine to phenylalanine, the CDR3 is 16 amino acids long. Only the CDR3 DNA is retained, 48 bases long and in frame from the first base. Unmatched junction bases come to 11, with V trimmed by 6 bases and J by 1 base. This specimen comes from a study of blood T cell repertoires in COVID-19 (dated by TCRdb to the early 2020s). Broadly, across the study: Samples covering the acute and convalescent phases of COVID-19 were provided by collaborators in the United States, Italy and Spain. The samples were drawn from two sources: the first 160 participants of the ongoing ImmuneRACE study, and 1,254 subjects contributed by 6 global collaborators. The repertoires were made available in a free public database intended to serve as a resource for research on the immune response to SARS-CoV-2. Nearly every sample came with metadata listing a de-identified subject ID, COVID-19 status, age in years and sex. The material from the prospective study consisted of cDNA or gDNA derived from T cells, B-cell-depleted T cells, or PBMCs. Subjects who had been exposed to COVID-19, were actively infected with it, or had recovered from it provided the deeply sampled blood TCRbeta repertoires that made up the dataset. HLA class I and class II types, where available, came from metadata supplied by the sample provider rather than from assay-based typing.

TCRbeta CDR3 regions were amplified from genomic DNA using the immunoSEQ Assay, a bias-controlled multiplex PCR. In the paper's pipeline: The number of nucleated cells in each sample was estimated from the amplification of reference gene primers within the assay. To quantify the absolute abundance of each unique TCRbeta CDR3 rearrangement, sequence reads were collapsed and filtered. Productive Simpson clonality was computed per sample as the square root of Simpson's diversity index over productive rearrangements. TCRdb limited this immuneACCESS table to in-frame rearrangements with V and J called. A share of clones is missing; checked studies link under half to unresolved V genes, and the rest is unexplained. Clone size and the V and J calls come from that table; the DNA yielded D and trimming. The sample table contains 85,000 to 120,000 clones; only one count was recorded for about 90% of them. The ten largest clonotypes hold over 2% of the sample.

Results and caveats for the whole study, not just this receptor: The amount of clinical and demographic metadata varied by source and participant and was provided uncurated.

Whole blood was collected in K2EDTA tubes by collaborating institutions according to the institutions' own protocols. For TCRbeta analysis, collaborators shipped samples in one of three forms: frozen whole blood, isolated PBMCs, or DNA extracted from either of those sample types. This receptor was identified in a man in his fifties with active COVID-19. Sequences were obtained from peripheral blood. This chain is built from TRBV6-2 or TRBV6-3 and TRBJ2-7; TRBD2 aligns with 8 central bases. DNA sequence: TGTGCCAGCAGCCCTCGAACTAGCGGAAGGTCCTACGAGCAGTACTTC. Translation gives CASSPRTSGRSYEQYF.